Listed here is a single T cell receptor (beta chain). The antigen remains unidentified. The data were obtained in a study of cytomegalovirus exposure and HLA in healthy donors. PCR was performed using 60 Vbeta and 13 Jbeta primers. The authors' processing: Among the unique TCR beta chains that a later analysis counted, roughly 80 million in all, 10 million to 13 million were shared. The assay was immunoSEQ multiplex PCR, and TCRdb's table has in-frame clones only and misses some. V and J calls and clone size come straight from that table; D and trimming were deduced from the DNA. The sample carries roughly 100,000 clones, approximately 79% recorded once. Points from the study as a whole: A further, later analysis showed that HLA-associated TCR beta chains (compared with equally common others) were more clonally expanded. Usually a TCR sequence was rare, but some public TCRs were found in many donors. The study flagged roughly 160 TCR beta chains as cytomegalovirus-associated.

With 6 bases removed from V and 5 bases from J, the gap between germline ends came to 14 bases. This CDR3 comprises 14 residues. Germline CDR1 WNHNN, CDR2 SYGVQD (reference sequence). The specimen sequenced was PBMCs. The clonotype originates from a man in his sixties in good health and CMV-seropositive. The genes are TRBV10-1 and TRBJ2-1, with D uncertain. The CDR3 bases are TGCGCCAGCAGCGACGAGGTCGGAAACAATGAGCAGTTCTTC. As protein: CASSDEVGNNEQFF.